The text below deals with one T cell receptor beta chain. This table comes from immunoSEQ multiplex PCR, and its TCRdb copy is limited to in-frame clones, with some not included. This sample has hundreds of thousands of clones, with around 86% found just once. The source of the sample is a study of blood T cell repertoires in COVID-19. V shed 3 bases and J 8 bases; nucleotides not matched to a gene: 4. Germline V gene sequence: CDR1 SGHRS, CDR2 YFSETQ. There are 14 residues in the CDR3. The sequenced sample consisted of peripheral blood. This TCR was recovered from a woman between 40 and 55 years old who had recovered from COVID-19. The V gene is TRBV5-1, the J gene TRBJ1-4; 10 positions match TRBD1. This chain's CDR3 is CASSSGQGNEKLFF. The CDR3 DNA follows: TGCGCCAGCAGCTCGGGACAGGGGAACGAAAAACTGTTTTTT.